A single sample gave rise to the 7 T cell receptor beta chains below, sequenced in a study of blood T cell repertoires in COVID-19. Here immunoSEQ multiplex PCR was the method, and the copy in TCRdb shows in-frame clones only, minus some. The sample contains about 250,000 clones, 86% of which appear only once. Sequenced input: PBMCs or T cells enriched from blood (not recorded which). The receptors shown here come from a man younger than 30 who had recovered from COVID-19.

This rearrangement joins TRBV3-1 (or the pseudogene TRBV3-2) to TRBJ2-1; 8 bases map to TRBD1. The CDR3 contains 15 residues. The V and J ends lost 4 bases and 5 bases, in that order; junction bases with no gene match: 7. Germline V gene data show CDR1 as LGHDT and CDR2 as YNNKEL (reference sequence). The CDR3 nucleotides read TGTGCCAGCAGCCCAGGACAGGGACTCCACAATGAGCAGTTCTTC. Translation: CASSPGQGLHNEQFF.

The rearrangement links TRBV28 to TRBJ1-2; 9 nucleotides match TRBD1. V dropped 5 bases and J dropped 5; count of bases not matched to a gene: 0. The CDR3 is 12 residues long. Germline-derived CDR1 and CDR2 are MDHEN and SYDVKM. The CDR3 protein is CASSDRGYGYTF. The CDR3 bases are TGTGCCAGCAGTGACAGGGGGTATGGCTACACCTTC.

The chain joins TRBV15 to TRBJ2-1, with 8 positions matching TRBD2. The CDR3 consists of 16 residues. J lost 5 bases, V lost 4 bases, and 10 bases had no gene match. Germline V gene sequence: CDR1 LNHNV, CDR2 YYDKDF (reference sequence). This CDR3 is CATSTPLRGADNEQFF. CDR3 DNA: TGTGCCACCAGCACCCCTTTGCGGGGGGCCGACAATGAGCAGTTCTTC.

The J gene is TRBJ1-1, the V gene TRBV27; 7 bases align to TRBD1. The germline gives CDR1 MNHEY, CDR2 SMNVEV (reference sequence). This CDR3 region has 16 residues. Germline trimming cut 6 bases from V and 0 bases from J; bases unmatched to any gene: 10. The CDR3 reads CASSIRGRTMNTEAFF. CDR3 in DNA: TGTGCCAGCAGCATTAGGGGGCGAACAATGAACACTGAAGCTTTCTTT.

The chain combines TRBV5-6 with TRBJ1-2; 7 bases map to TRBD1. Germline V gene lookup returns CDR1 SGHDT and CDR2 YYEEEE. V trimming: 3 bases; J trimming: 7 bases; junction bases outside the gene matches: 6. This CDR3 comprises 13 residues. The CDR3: CASSWRSGGGYTF. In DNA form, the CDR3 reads TGTGCCAGCAGCTGGCGATCAGGGGGTGGCTACACCTTC.

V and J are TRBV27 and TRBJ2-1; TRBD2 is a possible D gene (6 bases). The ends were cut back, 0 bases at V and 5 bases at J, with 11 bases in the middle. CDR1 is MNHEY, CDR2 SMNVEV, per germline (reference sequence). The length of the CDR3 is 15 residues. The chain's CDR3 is CASSLSRWGDNEQFF. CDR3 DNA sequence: TGTGCCAGCAGTTTATCCCGCTGGGGGGACAATGAGCAGTTCTTC.

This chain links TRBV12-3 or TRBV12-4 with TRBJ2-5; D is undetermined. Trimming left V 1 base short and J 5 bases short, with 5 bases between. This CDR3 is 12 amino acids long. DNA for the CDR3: TGTGCCAGCAGTTTAGACGGGGAGACCCAGTACTTC. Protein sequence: CASSLDGETQYF.